The following is a T cell receptor (beta chain) sequence with its context. No antigen is known for it. The record originates from a study of shared clonotypes between healthy human individuals. Study-wide results and caveats: Represented diversity (both genetic and exposure-history) was limited by the small number of donors.

Every donor was a Caucasian adult from Nashville, Tennessee. CD4+ cell separation produced CD45RA+ naive and CD45RA-negative memory subsets. Clones were sequenced by immunoSEQ multiplex PCR, and TCRdb holds only the in-frame ones, with some missing. The data contain 2 million or so clones, roughly 96% of them seen just once; the ten biggest clones take up 0.1% to 0.15%. Germline CDR1 and CDR2: SQVTM and ANQGSEA. The CDR3 has 14 residues. V lost 2 bases, J lost 12 bases, and 7 bases stayed unmatched. Sequencing was done on a sample of naive CD4+ T cells sorted from blood. Subset: CD45RA+ positively selected. The chain joins TRBV29-1 to TRBJ2-1; 13 bases agree with TRBD2. The receptor was derived from a man aged 18 to 30 in good health. As DNA, the CDR3 is TGCAGCGTTGAAACCGGACTAGCGGGAGAGGGGCAGTTCTTC. Its translation: CSVETGLAGEGQFF.